The T cell receptor beta chain under discussion was sequenced for a study of blood T cells in healthy people across ages. Study-level results: The recorded TCR beta diversity per million T cells decreased in a roughly linear manner with age.

A word on this clonotype: What it binds is not known. At one of its ends the junction is not consistent with the germline gene, which may arise from a read error.

The CDR3 has 17 residues. Germline CDR1 is LGHDT and CDR2 is YNNKEL (reference sequence). Primers used in a second PCR of roughly 6 to 11 cycles were a sample-barcoded 5' primer and a J-beta primer mix. A single record per CDR3 protein comes from TCRdb applying MiXCR to the 5' RACE reads. Among 1 million to 1.2 million distinct CDR3 sequences, 35% to 45% were seen once, and the ten largest hold about an eighth. The people who gave samples were healthy Caucasians from Russia, aged about 6 to 100. This chain links TRBV3-1 with TRBJ1-1; a possible D gene is TRBD1 (6 bases). The origin of this receptor is a man aged 18 to 29 in good health. Sequencing was carried out using blood. The CDR3 loop reads CASIQEGGGRGNTEAFF. CDR3 sequence (DNA): TGTGCCAGCATCCAAGAAGGTGGGGGCAGGGGGAACACTGAAGCTTTCTTT.